The source of this TCR beta chain is a study of CD8 T cells in ankylosing spondylitis. In this sample, this clonotype turned up many times. V gave up 1 base and J gave up 9 bases, with 26 bases separating them. The CDR3 loop spans 18 amino acids. TCRdb called the 5' RACE reads again in MiXCR, with one record for every CDR3 protein. This sample has 240,000 or so distinct CDR3 sequences; over 8.5% occur once, and the top ten carry 6% to 8.5%. The chain recombines TRBV12-3 or TRBV12-4 with TRBJ2-3; tentative D call: TRBD2 (6 bases). Input material: blood, either unsorted or a sorted T cell fraction (not recorded which). The sequence was collected from a male donor with ankylosing spondylitis or in good health (not recorded which). The CDR3 is CASSLVSLTGRDLKTQYF. The CDR3 DNA is TGTGCCAGCAGTTTAGTATCCCTAACCGGGCGGGACCTCAAAACGCAGTATTTT.